Described below is a single T cell receptor (beta chain) sequence and its context. Only in-frame clones appear in the TCRdb table, and some are missing; sequencing was by immunoSEQ multiplex PCR. Among roughly 460,000 clones, 80% to 90% were seen once, and the ten largest hold 0.7% to 1%. The V and J ends lost 4 bases and 9 bases, in that order; junction bases with no gene match: 8. Germline V lookup: CDR1 SGDLS, CDR2 YYNGEE. This CDR3 has 14 residues. In Seattle, patients joined the study during active infection and were tracked longitudinally. The sample comes from a study of blood T cell repertoires in COVID-19. Study overall: Spain, Italy and the United States supplied samples that represented acute and convalescent COVID-19. The cDNA or gDNA used as material had been derived from T cells, B-cell-depleted T cells, or PBMCs.

The sequence came from a young man with COVID-19, enrolled during active disease. This rearrangement joins TRBV9 to TRBJ2-1; 9 bases are shared with TRBD1. The sample taken for sequencing was peripheral blood. CDR3 bases: TGTGCCAGCAGCCCGGACAGGGGAATTGGTGAGCAGTTCTTC. Translated: CASSPDRGIGEQFF. The whole variable domain, filled in from reference TRBV9 and TRBJ2-1, reads DSGVTQTPKHLITATGQRVTLRCSPRSGDLSVYWYQQSLDQGLQFLIQYYNGEERAKGNILERFSAQQFPDLHSELNLSSLELGDSALYFCASSPDRGIGEQFFGPGTRLTVL.